This T cell receptor beta chain was captured by sequencing in a study of blood T cell repertoires in COVID-19. For the study at large: Some COVID-19 samples were acute and others convalescent; all came from the United States, Italy and Spain.

Per the original data handling: Scientists estimated how many nucleated cells there were by amplifying reference gene primers. This table comes from immunoSEQ multiplex PCR, and its TCRdb copy is limited to in-frame clones, with some not included. V and J calls and clone size are those listed in that table; D and trimming were worked out from the DNA. The sample lists 150,000 to 200,000 clones, around 80% occurring once. Germline V gene sequence: CDR1 GTSNPN, CDR2 SVGIG (reference sequence). CDR3 size: 16 residues. J was trimmed by 2 bases and V by 4 bases; bases with no gene match: 13. All enrollees were roughly 18 to 89 years old and from 25 or so US areas. Each recovered donor of Cohort 3 presented with two negative PCRs, clearance, or symptom resolution.

Sequencing was performed on PBMCs or T cells enriched from blood (not recorded which). The chain couples TRBV30 to TRBJ1-2; 7 positions match TRBD1. This clonotype was sampled from a man aged 40-55 years who had recovered from COVID-19. The CDR3 spells CAWKRGPTGANYGYTF. CDR3 nucleotide sequence: TGTGCCTGGAAGAGAGGGCCTACAGGGGCGAACTATGGCTACACCTTC.